These T cell receptor beta chains were read from a single sample in a study of cytomegalovirus exposure and HLA in healthy donors. Using immunoSEQ multiplex PCR, the repertoire was profiled, and TCRdb retains in-frame clones only, with some absent. The sample contains 130,000 to 150,000 clones, around 82% of which appear only once. Source material: PBMCs. The receptors come from a female donor in good health and CMV-seronegative. Each CDR3 is given with its conserved first and last residue.

length: 14; J: TRBJ1-2; V: TRBV5-1; CDR3: CASSLRGGDYGYPF
length: 15; J: TRBJ2-1; V: TRBV5-1; CDR3: CASSLGGLAVNEQFF
length: 15; J: TRBJ2-7; V: TRBV7-9; CDR3: CASSLTTGQGYEQYF
length: 15; J: TRBJ2-1; V: TRBV29-1; CDR3: CSARAPTGYYNEQFF
length: 14; J: TRBJ1-1; V: TRBV27; CDR3: CASSLMPGPTEAFF
length: 12; J: TRBJ1-2; V: TRBV5-1; CDR3: CASSDEHYGYPF
length: 16; J: TRBJ1-6; V: TRBV6-6; CDR3: CASSIDRALYNSPLHF
length: 16; J: TRBJ2-3; V: TRBV9; CDR3: CASSASSSKSTDTQYF
length: 14; J: TRBJ2-7; V: TRBV7-2; CDR3: CASSFTGVPYEQYF
length: 16; J: TRBJ1-2; V: TRBV6-6; CDR3: CASSYYVGQGANGYTF
length: 16; J: TRBJ2-5; V: TRBV4-3; CDR3: CASSLQAGGGGETQYF
length: 14; J: TRBJ2-7; V: TRBV6-1; CDR3: CASSEQLAGGEQYF
length: 15; J: TRBJ2-1; V: TRBV5-1; CDR3: CASSRSGSSYNEQFF
length: 14; J: TRBJ2-2; V: TRBV11-3; CDR3: CASSPGGDTGELFF
length: 14; J: TRBJ1-2; V: TRBV7-2; CDR3: CASSPGQRNYGYTF
length: 14; J: TRBJ2-7; V: TRBV28; CDR3: CASSPPGRTYEQYF
length: 14; J: TRBJ2-7; V: TRBV7-9; CDR3: CASSPRDRAYEQYF
length: 17; J: TRBJ2-7; V: TRBV5-6; CDR3: CASSGDRGRMSSYEQYF
length: 18; J: TRBJ1-1; V: TRBV28; CDR3: CASSLSPIWGRGGTEAFF
length: 13; J: TRBJ2-2; V: TRBV7-3; CDR3: CASRRQGTGELFF
length: 14; J: TRBJ2-1; V: TRBV9; CDR3: CASSPRTGGHEQFF
length: 15; J: TRBJ1-5; V: TRBV30; CDR3: CAWSVGDRGNQPQHF
length: 13; J: TRBJ1-5; V: TRBV2; CDR3: CASSDDSNQPQHF
length: 11; J: TRBJ2-7; V: TRBV28; CDR3: CASTLSYEQYF
length: 13; J: TRBJ1-5; V: TRBV7-9; CDR3: CASSFDRNQPQHF